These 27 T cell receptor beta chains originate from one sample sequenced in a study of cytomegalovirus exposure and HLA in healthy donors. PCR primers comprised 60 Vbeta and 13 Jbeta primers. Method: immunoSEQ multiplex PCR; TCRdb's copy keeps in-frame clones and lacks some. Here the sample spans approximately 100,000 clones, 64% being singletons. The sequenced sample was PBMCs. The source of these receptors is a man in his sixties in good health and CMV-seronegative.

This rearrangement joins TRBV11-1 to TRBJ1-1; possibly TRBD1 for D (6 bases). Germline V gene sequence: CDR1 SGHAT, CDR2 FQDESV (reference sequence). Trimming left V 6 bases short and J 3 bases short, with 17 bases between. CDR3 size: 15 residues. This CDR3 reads CASRINRVVDTEAFF. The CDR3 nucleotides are TGTGCCAGCAGAATTAACAGGGTGGTCGACACTGAAGCTTTCTTT.

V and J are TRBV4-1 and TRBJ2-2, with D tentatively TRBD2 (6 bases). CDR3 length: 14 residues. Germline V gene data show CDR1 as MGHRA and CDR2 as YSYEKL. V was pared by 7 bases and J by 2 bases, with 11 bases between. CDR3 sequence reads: CASKTRTNTGELFF. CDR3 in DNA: TGCGCCAGCAAGACTAGAACCAACACCGGGGAGCTGTTTTTT.

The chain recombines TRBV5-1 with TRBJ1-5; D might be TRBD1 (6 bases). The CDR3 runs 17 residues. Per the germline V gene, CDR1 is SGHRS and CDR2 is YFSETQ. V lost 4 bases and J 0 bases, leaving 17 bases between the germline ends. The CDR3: CASSLPSTGTSNQPQHF. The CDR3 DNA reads TGCGCCAGCAGCCTACCCTCGACAGGAACTAGCAATCAGCCCCAGCATTTT.

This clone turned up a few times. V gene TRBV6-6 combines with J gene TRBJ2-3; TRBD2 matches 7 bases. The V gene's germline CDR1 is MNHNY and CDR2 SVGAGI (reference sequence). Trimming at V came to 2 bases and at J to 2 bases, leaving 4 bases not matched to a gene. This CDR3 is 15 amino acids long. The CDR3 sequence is CASSYGLADTDTQYF. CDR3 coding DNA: TGTGCCAGCAGTTACGGTCTAGCGGACACAGATACGCAGTATTTT.

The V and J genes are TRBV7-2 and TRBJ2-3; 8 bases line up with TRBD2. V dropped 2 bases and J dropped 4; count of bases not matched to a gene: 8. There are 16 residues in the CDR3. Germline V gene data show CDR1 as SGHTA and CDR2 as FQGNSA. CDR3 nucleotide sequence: TGTGCCAGCAGCTTATCATGGAGCGGGGGTTCAGATACGCAGTATTTT. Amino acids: CASSLSWSGGSDTQYF.

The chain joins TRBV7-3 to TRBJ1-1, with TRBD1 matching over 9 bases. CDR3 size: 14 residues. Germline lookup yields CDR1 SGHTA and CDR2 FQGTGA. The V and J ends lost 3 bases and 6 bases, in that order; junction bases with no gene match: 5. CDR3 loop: CASSFSDRGPEAFF. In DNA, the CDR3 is TGTGCCAGCAGCTTTTCGGACAGGGGTCCTGAAGCTTTCTTT. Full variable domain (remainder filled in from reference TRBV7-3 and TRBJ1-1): GAGVSQTPSNKVTEKGKYVELRCDPISGHTALYWYRQSLGQGPEFLIYFQGTGAADDSGLPNDRFFAVRPEGSVSTLKIQRTERGDSAVYLCASSFSDRGPEAFFGQGTRLTVV.

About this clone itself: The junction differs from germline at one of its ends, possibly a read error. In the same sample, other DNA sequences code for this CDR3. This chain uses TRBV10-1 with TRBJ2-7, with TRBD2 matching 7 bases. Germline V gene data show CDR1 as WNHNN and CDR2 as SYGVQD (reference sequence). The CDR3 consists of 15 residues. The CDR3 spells CASPRRAGEANEQYF. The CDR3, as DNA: TGTGCCAGCCCGCGGCGGGCGGGAGAGGCTAACGAGCAGTACTTC.

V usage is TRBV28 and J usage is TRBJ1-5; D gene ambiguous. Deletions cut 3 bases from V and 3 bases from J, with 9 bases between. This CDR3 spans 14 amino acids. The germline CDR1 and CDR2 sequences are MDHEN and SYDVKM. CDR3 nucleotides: TGTGCCAGCAGTTTGGGAGGGTTCAATCAGCCCCAGCATTTT. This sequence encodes CASSLGGFNQPQHF.

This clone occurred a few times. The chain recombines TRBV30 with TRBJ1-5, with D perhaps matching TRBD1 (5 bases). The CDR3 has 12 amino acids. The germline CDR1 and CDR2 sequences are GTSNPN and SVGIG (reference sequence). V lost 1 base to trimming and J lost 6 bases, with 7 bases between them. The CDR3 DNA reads TGTGCCTGGAGTGGAAGGGGTCAGCCCCAGCATTTT. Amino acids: CAWSGRGQPQHF. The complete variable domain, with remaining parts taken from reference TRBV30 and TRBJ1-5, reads SQTIHQWPATLVQPVGSPLSLECTVEGTSNPNLYWYRQAAGRGLQLLFYSVGIGQISSEVPQNLSASRPQDRQFILSSKKLLLSDSGFYLCAWSGRGQPQHFGDGTRLSIL.

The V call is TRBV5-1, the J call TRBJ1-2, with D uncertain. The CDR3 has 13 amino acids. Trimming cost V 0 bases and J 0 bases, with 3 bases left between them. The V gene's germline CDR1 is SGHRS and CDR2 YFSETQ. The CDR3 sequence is CASSLAANYGYTF. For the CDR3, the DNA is TGCGCCAGCAGCTTGGCGGCTAACTATGGCTACACCTTC.

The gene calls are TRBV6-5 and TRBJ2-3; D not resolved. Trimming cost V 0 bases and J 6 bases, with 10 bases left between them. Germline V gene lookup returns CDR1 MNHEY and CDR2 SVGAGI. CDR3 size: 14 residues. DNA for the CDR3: TGTGCCAGCAGTTACTCGGGTTCCGGGGATACGCAGTATTTT. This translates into CASSYSGSGDTQYF.

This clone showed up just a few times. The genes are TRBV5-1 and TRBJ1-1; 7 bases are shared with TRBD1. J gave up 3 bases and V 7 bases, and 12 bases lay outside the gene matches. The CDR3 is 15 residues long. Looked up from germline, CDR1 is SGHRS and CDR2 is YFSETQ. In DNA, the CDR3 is TGCGCCAGCGGAACAGGGGTCGGCAGATACACTGAAGCTTTCTTT. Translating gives CASGTGVGRYTEAFF.

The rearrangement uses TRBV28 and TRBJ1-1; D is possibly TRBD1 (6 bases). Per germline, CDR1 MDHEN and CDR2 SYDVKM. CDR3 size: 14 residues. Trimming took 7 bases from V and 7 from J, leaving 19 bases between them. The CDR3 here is CASTPAGGPFEAFF. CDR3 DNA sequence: TGTGCCAGCACCCCAGCGGGGGGGCCTTTTGAAGCTTTCTTT.

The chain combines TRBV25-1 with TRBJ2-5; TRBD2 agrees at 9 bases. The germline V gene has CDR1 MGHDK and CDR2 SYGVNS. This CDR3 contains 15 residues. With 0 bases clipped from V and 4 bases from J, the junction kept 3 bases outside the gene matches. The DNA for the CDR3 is TGTGCCAGCAGTGAATATAAGGGACTAGCAGAGACCCAGTACTTC. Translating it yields CASSEYKGLAETQYF.

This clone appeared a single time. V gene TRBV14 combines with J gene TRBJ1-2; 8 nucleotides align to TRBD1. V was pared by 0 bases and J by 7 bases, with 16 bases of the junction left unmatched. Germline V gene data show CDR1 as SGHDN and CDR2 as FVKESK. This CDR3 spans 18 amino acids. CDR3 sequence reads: CASSQDLISGGVFPGYTF. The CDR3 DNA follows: TGTGCCAGCAGCCAAGATCTGATATCAGGGGGCGTCTTCCCTGGCTACACCTTC.

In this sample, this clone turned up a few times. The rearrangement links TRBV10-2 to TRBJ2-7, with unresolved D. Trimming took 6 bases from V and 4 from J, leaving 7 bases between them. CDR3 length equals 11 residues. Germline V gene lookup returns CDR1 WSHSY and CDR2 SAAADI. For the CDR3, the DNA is TGCGCCAGCAGCGAGCTTTACGAGCAGTACTTC. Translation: CASSELYEQYF.

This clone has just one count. The CDR3 DNA reads as TGTGCCAGCAGCTTAACGCCCGTAGGAGGGATTGGGGCCAACGTCCTGACTTTC. This gives the protein CASSLTPVGGIGANVLTF. The genes are TRBV7-3 and TRBJ2-6; possible D gene TRBD2, 6 bases. Trimming took off 0 bases at V and 3 bases at J, with 15 bases between the two ends. The CDR3 is 18 amino acids. Germline CDR1 and CDR2: SGHTA and FQGTGA.

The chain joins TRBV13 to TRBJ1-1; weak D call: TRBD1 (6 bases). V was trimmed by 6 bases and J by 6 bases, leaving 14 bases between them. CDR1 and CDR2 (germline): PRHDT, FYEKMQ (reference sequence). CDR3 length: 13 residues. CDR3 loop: CASRDTGTAEAFF. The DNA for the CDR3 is TGTGCCAGCAGGGACACAGGGACCGCTGAAGCTTTCTTT.

Here the CDR3 reads CASKGTSGGAADTQYF. In nucleotides, the CDR3 is TGCGCCAGCAAGGGGACTAGCGGGGGGGCCGCAGATACGCAGTATTTT. The chain carries TRBV5-1 and TRBJ2-3, with 16 positions matching TRBD2. The CDR3 totals 16 residues. Germline trimming cut 6 bases from V and 4 bases from J; bases unmatched to any gene: 5. Germline assignment: CDR1 SGHRS and CDR2 YFSETQ.

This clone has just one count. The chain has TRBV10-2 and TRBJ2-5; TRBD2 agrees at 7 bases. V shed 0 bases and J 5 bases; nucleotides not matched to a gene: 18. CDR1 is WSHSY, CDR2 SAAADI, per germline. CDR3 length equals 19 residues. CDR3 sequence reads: CASSESVASGRVSAETQYF. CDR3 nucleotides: TGCGCCAGCAGTGAGTCTGTGGCTAGCGGAAGGGTATCGGCGGAGACCCAGTACTTC.

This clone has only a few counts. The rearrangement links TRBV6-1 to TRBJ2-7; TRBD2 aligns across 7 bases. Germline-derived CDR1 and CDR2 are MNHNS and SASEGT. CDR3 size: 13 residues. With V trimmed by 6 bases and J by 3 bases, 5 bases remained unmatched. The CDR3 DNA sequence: TGTGCCAGCAGGGGAGGGTCCTTCTACGAGCAGTACTTC. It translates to CASRGGSFYEQYF.

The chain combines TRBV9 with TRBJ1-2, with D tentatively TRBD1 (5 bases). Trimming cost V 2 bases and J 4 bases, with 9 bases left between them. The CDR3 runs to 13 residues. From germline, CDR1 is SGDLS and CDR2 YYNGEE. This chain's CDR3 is CASSVGTGYGYTF. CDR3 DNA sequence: TGTGCCAGCAGCGTCGGGACTGGCTATGGCTACACCTTC.

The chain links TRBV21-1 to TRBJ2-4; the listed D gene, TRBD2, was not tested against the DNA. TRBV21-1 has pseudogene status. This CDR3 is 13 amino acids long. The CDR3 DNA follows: TGTGCCAGCAGCGGAGATTTCAAAAACATTCAGTACTTC. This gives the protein CASSGDFKNIQYF.

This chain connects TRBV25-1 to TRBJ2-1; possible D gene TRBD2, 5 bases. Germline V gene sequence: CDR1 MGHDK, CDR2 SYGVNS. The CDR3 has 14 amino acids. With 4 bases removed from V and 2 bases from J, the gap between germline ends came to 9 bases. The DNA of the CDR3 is TGTGCCAGCAGTGGCTGGACTCCCTACAATGAGCAGTTCTTC. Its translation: CASSGWTPYNEQFF. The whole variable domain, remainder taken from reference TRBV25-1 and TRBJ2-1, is EADIYQTPRYLVIGTGKKITLECSQTMGHDKMYWYQQDPGMELHLIHYSYGVNSTEKGDLSSESTVSRIRTEHFPLTLESARPSHTSQYLCASSGWTPYNEQFFGPGTRLTVL.

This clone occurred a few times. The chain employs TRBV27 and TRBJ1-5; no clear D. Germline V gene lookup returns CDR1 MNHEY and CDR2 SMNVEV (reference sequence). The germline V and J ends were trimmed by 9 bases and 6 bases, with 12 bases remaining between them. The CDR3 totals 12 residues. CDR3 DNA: TGTGCCAGTTCAGATACGGGTCAGCCCCAGCATTTT. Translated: CASSDTGQPQHF.

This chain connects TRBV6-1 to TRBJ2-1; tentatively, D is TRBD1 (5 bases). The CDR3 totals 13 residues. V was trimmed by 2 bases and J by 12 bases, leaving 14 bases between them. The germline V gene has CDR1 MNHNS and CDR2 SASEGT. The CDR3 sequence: CASSENPGKGQFF. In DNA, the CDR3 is TGTGCCAGCAGTGAAAATCCAGGGAAGGGGCAGTTCTTC.

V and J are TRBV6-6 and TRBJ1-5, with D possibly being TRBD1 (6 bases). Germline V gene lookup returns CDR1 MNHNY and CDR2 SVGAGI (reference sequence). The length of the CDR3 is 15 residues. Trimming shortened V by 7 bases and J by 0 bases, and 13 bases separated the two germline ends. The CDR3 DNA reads TGTGCCAGCACTATTACAGGGAATAGCAATCAGCCCCAGCATTTT. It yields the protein CASTITGNSNQPQHF.